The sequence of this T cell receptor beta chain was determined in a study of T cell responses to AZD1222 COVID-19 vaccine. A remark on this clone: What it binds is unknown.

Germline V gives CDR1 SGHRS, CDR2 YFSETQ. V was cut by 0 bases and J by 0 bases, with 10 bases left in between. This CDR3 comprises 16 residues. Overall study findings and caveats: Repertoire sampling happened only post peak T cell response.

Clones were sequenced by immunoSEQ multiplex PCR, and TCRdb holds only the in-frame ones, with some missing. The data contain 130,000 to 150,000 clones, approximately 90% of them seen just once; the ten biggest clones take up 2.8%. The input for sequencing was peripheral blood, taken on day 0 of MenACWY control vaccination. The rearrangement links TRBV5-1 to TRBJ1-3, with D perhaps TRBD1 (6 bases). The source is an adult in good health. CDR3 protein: CASSLGTASSGNTIYF. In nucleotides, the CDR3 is TGCGCCAGCAGCTTGGGGACAGCCAGCTCTGGAAACACCATATATTTT.